These 29 T cell receptor beta chains share one sample of origin, sequenced in a study of T cell changes during pregnancy in multiple sclerosis. Using immunoSEQ multiplex PCR, the repertoire was profiled, and TCRdb retains in-frame clones only, with some absent. The table records tens of thousands of clones, around 90% of them present only once. The material was peripheral blood, obtained in the first trimester of pregnancy. Receptor source: a female donor in good health, enrolled as a control in a pregnancy study.

This clone was observed a single time. The chain employs TRBV9 and TRBJ2-1, with 7 bases identical to TRBD1. Germline V lookup: CDR1 SGDLS, CDR2 YYNGEE. This CDR3 is built from 14 residues. V dropped 6 bases and J dropped 9; count of bases not matched to a gene: 12. The CDR3 region is CASTVGGTEIEQFF. In DNA form, the CDR3 reads TGTGCCAGCACCGTGGGTGGGACAGAGATTGAGCAGTTCTTC.

V gene TRBV2 combines with J gene TRBJ1-5, with D perhaps TRBD1 (5 bases). V was cut by 6 bases and J by 4 bases, with 13 bases left in between. This CDR3 spans 14 amino acids. The germline CDR1 and CDR2 sequences are SNHLY and FYNNEI. The CDR3, as DNA: TGTGCCAGCAGGGCGACAGTTCCAAATCAGCCCCAGCATTTT. Translation: CASRATVPNQPQHF.

The chain carries TRBV5-6 and TRBJ2-3; 12 bases match TRBD2. Germline V gene lookup returns CDR1 SGHDT and CDR2 YYEEEE. The CDR3 is made up of 15 amino acids. After removal of 5 bases from V and 1 base from J, the junction contained 2 bases not matched to a gene. CDR3 sequence (DNA): TGTGCCAGCAGAAGGACTAGCGGGGGCACAGATACGCAGTATTTT. It codes for CASRRTSGGTDTQYF.

The chain uses TRBV30 and TRBJ2-2; 10 bases are a match to TRBD1. Germline CDR1 reads GTSNPN; CDR2 reads SVGIG (reference sequence). The CDR3 covers 13 residues. The V segment lost 5 bases and the J segment 7 bases; nucleotides outside the gene matches: 4. CDR3 nucleotide sequence: TGTGCCTGGGGGACAGGGGTAGGCGGGGAGCTGTTTTTT. This gives the protein CAWGTGVGGELFF.

Concerning this clone: An end of the junction differs from the germline gene, which may be a read error. J is TRBJ2-2 and V is TRBV7-7, with D tentatively TRBD2 (6 bases). The CDR3 runs to 19 residues. Per germline, CDR1 SSHAT and CDR2 FNYEAQ (reference sequence). CDR3 in amino acids: CASSQNPSWRGINTGELFF. The CDR3 nucleotides are TGTGCTAGCAGCCAGAATCCATCCTGGCGGGGTATCAACACCGGGGAGCTGTTTTTT.

The chain joins TRBV7-2 to TRBJ2-6; 14 bases are a match to TRBD2. The germline V gene encodes CDR1 SGHTA and CDR2 FQGNSA. V shed 5 bases and J 1 base; nucleotides not matched to a gene: 7. The CDR3 runs 19 residues. The CDR3 region is CASSLEGLAGASGANVLTF. The DNA of the CDR3 is TGTGCCAGCAGCCTAGAGGGACTAGCGGGGGCTTCTGGGGCCAACGTCCTGACTTTC.

The rearrangement links TRBV6-6 to TRBJ2-2, with D possibly matching TRBD1 (6 bases). CDR3 size: 15 residues. Looked up from germline, CDR1 is MNHNY and CDR2 is SVGAGI (reference sequence). Trimming cost V 7 bases and J 2 bases, with 14 bases left between them. In DNA, the CDR3 is TGTGCCAGCACCTTGGGGGCCCTCAACACCGGGGAGCTGTTTTTT. Its translation: CASTLGALNTGELFF.

The chain combines TRBV7-9 with TRBJ2-1; 7 bases fit TRBD1. The CDR3 loop spans 19 amino acids. V lost 5 bases, J lost 0 bases, and 16 bases stayed unmatched. The V gene's germline CDR1 is SEHNR and CDR2 FQNEAQ (reference sequence). The CDR3 loop is CASSGDPGSGQISYNEQFF. The CDR3 nucleotides are TGTGCCAGCAGCGGAGATCCGGGGTCGGGACAGATCTCCTACAATGAGCAGTTCTTC.

This clone appeared a single time. J is TRBJ2-6 and V is TRBV4-1, with D tentatively TRBD1 (5 bases). This CDR3 spans 15 amino acids. V lost 3 bases to trimming and J lost 2 bases, with 8 bases between them. Germline CDR1 MGHRA, CDR2 YSYEKL. CDR3 region: CASSHSRAGANVLTF. CDR3 nucleotide sequence: TGCGCCAGCAGCCATTCCAGGGCTGGGGCCAACGTCCTGACTTTC.

The J gene is TRBJ2-3, the V gene TRBV5-8; TRBD1 matches at 7 bases. The CDR3 sequence is 16 residues long. Germline CDR1 reads SGHTS; CDR2 reads YDEGEE. Trimming cost V 4 bases and J 4 bases; bases outside gene matches: 12. This CDR3 reads CASSRQDRPNSDTQYF. The DNA for the CDR3 is TGTGCCAGCAGCCGGCAGGACAGGCCTAATTCAGATACGCAGTATTTT.

This clone showed up just once. The chain is built from TRBV9 and TRBJ2-5, with D perhaps matching TRBD2 (6 bases). This CDR3 is built from 15 residues. Trimming took off 0 bases at V and 1 base at J, with 10 bases between the two ends. Germline V gene data show CDR1 as SGDLS and CDR2 as YYNGEE. The CDR3 spells CASSVGTTPQETQYF. DNA of the CDR3: TGTGCCAGCAGCGTAGGGACTACCCCCCAAGAGACCCAGTACTTC.

The rearrangement joins TRBV27 to TRBJ1-2; possibly TRBD1 for D (6 bases). The V end lost 6 bases, the J end lost 8 bases, and 19 bases lay between the germline ends. This CDR3 has 14 amino acids. The germline gives CDR1 MNHEY, CDR2 SMNVEV (reference sequence). The CDR3 nucleotides are TGTGCCAGCAGCCCTAGGGGGAACGAGAGGGGCTACACCTTC. It codes for CASSPRGNERGYTF.

This clone was counted only a few times. The rearrangement joins TRBV18 to TRBJ2-7, with 8 bases matching TRBD1. Germline CDR1 and CDR2: KGHSH and LQKENI. V trimming: 1 base; J trimming: 5 bases; junction bases outside the gene matches: 10. The CDR3 consists of 16 residues. The CDR3 loop is CASSPLPTGGGDEQYF. DNA for the CDR3: TGTGCCAGCTCACCACTCCCTACAGGGGGTGGCGACGAGCAGTACTTC.

Only a few counts were recorded for this clone. The chain has TRBV29-1 and TRBJ2-7; a possible D gene is TRBD1 (7 bases). The CDR3 extends over 14 amino acids. CDR1 is SQVTM and CDR2 is ANQGSEA in the germline V gene. With 4 bases removed from V and 2 bases from J, the gap between germline ends came to 15 bases. The CDR3 coding sequence is TGCAGCGTTGTTGGGTCAGGGGGGCCCTACGAGCAGTACTTC. This translates into CSVVGSGGPYEQYF.

The rearrangement links TRBV11-3 to TRBJ2-5; no clear D gene. Germline CDR1 SGHNT, CDR2 YENEEA. The CDR3 has 11 residues. Trimming left V 4 bases short and J 3 bases short, with 3 bases between. This chain's CDR3 is CASSYKETQYF. The CDR3 DNA follows: TGTGCCAGCAGCTACAAAGAGACCCAGTACTTC.

The chain uses TRBV15 and TRBJ2-5; 12 positions match TRBD1. V lost 0 bases and J lost 6; bases outside the gene matches: 14. CDR1 is LNHNV and CDR2 is YYDKDF in the germline V gene (reference sequence). The CDR3 is made up of 19 amino acids. The CDR3 loop is CATSRDVLEGTGGNKTQYF. The CDR3 DNA is TGTGCCACCAGCAGAGATGTTCTGGAGGGGACAGGGGGCAATAAGACCCAGTACTTC.

The chain recombines TRBV6-4 with TRBJ1-2; 8 nucleotides agree with TRBD1. CDR3 length equals 14 residues. The germline CDR1 and CDR2 sequences are MRHNA and SNTAGT. Trimming took 3 bases from V and 6 from J; bases not matched to a gene: 6. This CDR3 reads CASSDGQGGNGYTF. In DNA form, the CDR3 reads TGTGCCAGCAGTGATGGACAGGGAGGGAATGGCTACACCTTC.

The genes are TRBV6-1 and TRBJ1-2; no reliable D call. This CDR3 has 14 residues. The germline V and J ends were trimmed by 6 bases and 6 bases, with 17 bases remaining between them. Germline loops: CDR1 MNHNS, CDR2 SASEGT. The CDR3 spells CASSRDRTANGYTF. The CDR3 DNA sequence: TGTGCCAGCAGCCGGGATCGGACGGCTAATGGCTACACCTTC.

This chain joins TRBV28 and TRBJ2-7; TRBD2 matches 9 bases. The CDR3 has 14 residues. Germline V gene data show CDR1 as MDHEN and CDR2 as SYDVKM. The ends lost 5 bases at V and 0 bases at J; junction bases unmatched: 2. CDR3 protein: CASSRTSASYEQYF. As DNA, the CDR3 is TGTGCCAGCAGTCGGACTAGCGCCTCCTACGAGCAGTACTTC.

In DNA form, the CDR3 reads TGTGCCAGCAGTCCTCCGGGACAGGGGTCCCACGAGCAGTACTTC. Translated: CASSPPGQGSHEQYF. The chain links TRBV9 to TRBJ2-7; 10 nucleotides match TRBD1. Per the germline V gene, CDR1 is SGDLS and CDR2 is YYNGEE. Trimming cost V 5 bases and J 5 bases; bases outside gene matches: 10. CDR3 size: 15 residues.

The V and J genes are TRBV5-1 and TRBJ2-2, with TRBD2 matching 9 bases. Germline CDR1 is SGHRS and CDR2 is YFSETQ. The CDR3 runs to 18 residues. Trimming removed 2 bases from V and 3 bases from J; junction bases left unmatched: 11. In DNA form, the CDR3 reads TGCGCCAGCAGCTTACCTAGCGGCGGGAGGGCACACACCGGGGAGCTGTTTTTT. It specifies CASSLPSGGRAHTGELFF.

The chain uses TRBV6-5 and TRBJ2-1; perhaps TRBD1 as D (6 bases). Germline-derived CDR1 and CDR2 are MNHEY and SVGAGI. V shed 6 bases and J shed 4 bases, with 16 bases lying between them. The length of the CDR3 is 15 residues. This CDR3 is CASRPFVDRYNEQFF. The CDR3 bases are TGTGCCAGCAGACCCTTCGTGGACAGATACAATGAGCAGTTCTTC.

V usage is TRBV11-3 and J usage is TRBJ2-5; D is possibly TRBD2 (7 bases). The germline gives CDR1 SGHNT, CDR2 YENEEA. V was shortened by 4 bases and J by 1 base, with 19 bases between the two germline ends. CDR3 length: 17 amino acids. CDR3 DNA sequence: TGTGCCAGCAGCTCCCGGTGGAGGGGGGGTTTCCAAGAGACCCAGTACTTC. Protein product: CASSSRWRGGFQETQYF.

The genes are TRBV4-2 and TRBJ1-1, with D unclear. The germline V gene has CDR1 LGHNA and CDR2 YNFKEQ. Trimming stripped 5 bases from V and 5 bases from J, with 18 bases between. The CDR3 length is 15 residues. CDR3 bases: TGTGCCAGCAGCAACGTTGTGGGGAGTTCTACTGAAGCTTTCTTT. Translation gives CASSNVVGSSTEAFF.

CDR3 region: CASSPTGGFDIQYF. The CDR3 bases are TGTGCCAGCAGTCCGACAGGGGGCTTTGACATTCAGTACTTC. The V call is TRBV2, the J call TRBJ2-4, with 10 positions matching TRBD1. Germline V lookup: CDR1 SNHLY, CDR2 FYNNEI. V lost 5 bases to trimming and J lost 8 bases; unmatched junction nucleotides: 6. CDR3 length: 14 residues.

The J gene is TRBJ2-5, the V gene TRBV5-4; no clear D gene. Germline V gene sequence: CDR1 SGHNT, CDR2 YYREEE (reference sequence). The CDR3 consists of 13 residues. The V and J ends lost 4 bases and 3 bases respectively, with 10 bases between them. CDR3 in DNA: TGTGCCAGCAGCCCAAGACTTGAAGAGACCCAGTACTTC. Encoded protein: CASSPRLEETQYF.

The V call is TRBV10-3, the J call TRBJ1-1; 12 bases are shared with TRBD1. This CDR3 contains 17 residues. The germline gives CDR1 ENHRY, CDR2 SYGVKD. V lost 1 base to trimming and J lost 3 bases; unmatched junction nucleotides: 6. The CDR3 loop is CAISEWGTGGTDTEAFF. In DNA form, the CDR3 reads TGTGCCATCAGTGAGTGGGGGACAGGGGGCACGGACACTGAAGCTTTCTTT.

The rearrangement joins TRBV2 to TRBJ2-7; tentative D call: TRBD1 (6 bases). V lost 4 bases, J lost 3 bases, and 13 bases lay in between. Germline-derived CDR1 and CDR2 are SNHLY and FYNNEI. The CDR3 extends over 14 amino acids. CDR3 in amino acids: CASSVHRAGYEQYF. CDR3 nucleotides: TGTGCCAGCAGTGTCCACAGGGCAGGCTACGAGCAGTACTTC.

The V gene is TRBV21-1, the J gene TRBJ1-6; the table names TRBD1, a call not compared with the DNA. TRBV21-1 is deemed a pseudogene. The CDR3 extends over 13 amino acids. CDR3 sequence reads: CASHTPYNSPLHF. CDR3 coding DNA: TGTGCCAGCCACACCCCATATAATTCACCCCTCCACTTT.